Below are 3 T cell receptor beta chains sequenced from a single sample in a study of beta chain features in type 1 diabetes. As every portion of the isolated RNA was reverse transcribed, the sequencing read expressed TCRB transcripts. Here immunoSEQ multiplex PCR was the method, and the copy in TCRdb shows in-frame clones only, minus some. Of some 360,000 clones in the sample, 15% to 20% were seen once. Sequences were obtained from naive CD4+ T cells from blood. These receptors came from a woman aged 18 to 35 in good health.

The V gene is TRBV4-2, the J gene TRBJ2-7; 7 bases line up with TRBD1. This CDR3 has 14 residues. Germline CDR1 LGHNA, CDR2 YNFKEQ. The V segment lost 3 bases and the J segment 2 bases; nucleotides outside the gene matches: 4. The CDR3 is CASSQGQLTYEQYF. CDR3 DNA sequence: TGTGCCAGCAGCCAGGGACAGCTAACCTACGAGCAGTACTTC.

V gene TRBV11-2 combines with J gene TRBJ2-4; the D gene is possibly TRBD1 (5 bases). The CDR3 contains 14 residues. Germline V gene lookup returns CDR1 SGHAT and CDR2 FQNNGV. Between the trimmed V and J ends, which lost 2 bases and 7 bases, there was a span of 12 bases. CDR3 sequence: CASSLPGIGNIQYF. The CDR3 nucleotides are TGTGCCAGCAGCTTACCAGGGATCGGGAACATTCAGTACTTC.

The chain carries TRBV7-2 and TRBJ1-4, with D unclear. The CDR3 spans 13 residues. CDR1 and CDR2 (germline): SGHTA, FQGNSA. Trimming removed 5 bases from V and 7 bases from J, with 11 bases in between. The DNA for the CDR3 is TGTGCCAGCAGCATCGGTCTTGGTGAAAAACTGTTTTTT. Its protein is CASSIGLGEKLFF.